This T cell receptor (beta chain) was sequenced for a study of T cells in Graves' hyperthyroidism and ophthalmopathy. Whole-study context: Blood was drawn when the patient was first diagnosed and still untreated. Study findings and constraints: The model foresaw ophthalmopathy a median roughly 6 months prior to onset. Most thyroid clonotypes expanded above 0.001 were also detected in blood.

Amplification of TCR beta CDR3 regions was performed using RNA transcripts as template. HTBI primers drove first-round RT-PCR of the TCR CDR3. TCRdb re-analysed the multiplex PCR reads in MiXCR, keeping a single row per CDR3 protein. The table records fewer than 850,000 distinct CDR3 sequences, about 18% of them present only once. CDR3 length: 14 amino acids. From germline, CDR1 is MDHEN and CDR2 SYDVKM. V lost 3 bases and J lost 3, with 9 bases in between. Stability of Graves' hyperthyroidism was defined as absent ophthalmopathy progression within 18 months. For this clonotype: The antigen is not known.

The source is a man aged 45-65 years with Graves' hyperthyroidism. The sample consisted of blood. The rearrangement links TRBV28 to TRBJ1-5, with unresolved D. The CDR3 spells CASSFLGINQPQHF. The CDR3 DNA reads TGTGCCAGCAGTTTTCTGGGAATCAATCAGCCCCAGCATTTT.